There are many counts of the clone carrying this T cell receptor beta chain. Its specificity is unknown. Researchers used 5'RACE with constant-segment primers to make TCR alpha and TCR beta cDNA libraries that carry sample barcodes and UMIs. TCRdb redid the calling of the 5' RACE reads with MiXCR, one entry per CDR3 protein. Here the sample spans over 30,000 distinct CDR3 sequences, roughly an eighth being singletons. The sample comes from a study of T-cell memory formation after mild COVID-19. About the study: For the most part, TCR clusters were specific to one donor.

Looked up from germline, CDR1 is SGHTA and CDR2 is FQGNSA. The ends lost 3 bases at V and 4 bases at J; junction bases unmatched: 4. The CDR3 loop spans 15 amino acids. Overall study findings and caveats: Clones that contracted from day 15 to 85 had balanced CD4/CD8; later expanders were CD4+ biased.

Sequenced: PBMCs or a T cell subset sorted from them (not recorded which). This chain links TRBV7-2 with TRBJ2-3; TRBD1 agrees at 10 bases. This clonotype originated in a man aged 18-30 years who had mild COVID-19 (a few samples of this study predate the infection). Cell type and time point are not known. Written as DNA, the CDR3 is TGTGCCAGCAGCTTCCCGGGACAGGGGCCAGATACGCAGTATTTT. Amino acids: CASSFPGQGPDTQYF. Full variable domain (outside the CDR3, taken from reference TRBV7-2 and TRBJ2-3): GAGVSQSPSNKVTEKGKDVELRCDPISGHTALYWYRQSLGQGLEFLIYFQGNSAPDKSGLPSDRFSAERTGGSVSTLTIQRTQQEDSAVYLCASSFPGQGPDTQYFGPGTRLTVL.